These 22 T cell receptor beta chains were sequenced from one sample in a study of T-cell memory formation after mild COVID-19. MiXCR, applied by TCRdb to the 5' RACE reads, yields one record per CDR3 protein. This table has some 320,000 distinct CDR3 sequences, approximately 15% appearing once. The sequencing input was PBMCs or a T cell subset sorted from them (not recorded which). These receptors all stem from a young man who had mild COVID-19 (a few samples of this study predate the infection). Cell type and time point are not known.

The chain recombines TRBV25-1 with TRBJ2-1, with D unclear. Trimming pared 5 bases from V and 6 bases from J, leaving 11 bases between. Germline V gene lookup returns CDR1 MGHDK and CDR2 SYGVNS. The CDR3 consists of 13 residues. CDR3 protein: CASSSLVSNEQFF. The CDR3 bases are TGTGCCAGCAGTTCCCTGGTAAGCAATGAGCAGTTCTTC.

There are a few counts of this clonotype. This chain links TRBV20-1 with TRBJ1-2; D unclear. Germline V gives CDR1 DFQATT, CDR2 SNEGSKA (reference sequence). This CDR3 has 15 residues. V lost 5 bases and J lost 7, with 23 bases in between. The CDR3: CSARVLLSLSGGYTF. The CDR3 DNA reads TGCAGTGCTCGCGTCCTTCTCAGCCTCTCGGGTGGCTACACCTTC.

This clonotype showed up many times. The rearrangement uses TRBV19 and TRBJ1-1; D perhaps matches TRBD1 (5 bases). Germline V gives CDR1 LNHDA, CDR2 SQIVND (reference sequence). The CDR3 spans 13 residues. The V gene lost 7 bases and the J gene lost 0 bases, with 9 bases spanning the gap. CDR3 bases: TGTGCCAGTACCCGGGGCTTGAACACTGAAGCTTTCTTT. The encoded protein is CASTRGLNTEAFF.

The rearrangement links TRBV7-9 to TRBJ1-5, with D tentatively TRBD1 (5 bases). Deletions cut 5 bases from V and 7 bases from J, with 18 bases between. Per germline, CDR1 SEHNR and CDR2 FQNEAQ (reference sequence). CDR3 length equals 15 residues. The CDR3 nucleotides read TGTGCCAGCAGCCCCCGTGGGGGAAGAGAACAGCCCCAGCATTTT. Protein product: CASSPRGGREQPQHF.

This clonotype was counted only a few times. The J gene is TRBJ2-1, the V gene TRBV5-1; TRBD2 might be the D (7 bases). Per germline, CDR1 SGHRS and CDR2 YFSETQ. The CDR3 length is 16 residues. Trimming stripped 4 bases from V and 7 bases from J, with 21 bases between. For the CDR3, the DNA is TGCGCCAGCAGCATTTCTGGTAGGGGGGGTTCAAATGAGCAGTTCTTC. Residues: CASSISGRGGSNEQFF.

This clonotype has more than one count but fewer than ten. The J gene is TRBJ1-1, the V gene TRBV12-3 or TRBV12-4; perhaps TRBD1 as D (6 bases). Trimming shortened V by 6 bases and J by 4 bases, and 12 bases separated the two germline ends. This CDR3 has 13 amino acids. The CDR3 DNA is TGTGCCAGCAGCCCTCAGACAGGCACTGAAGCTTTCTTT. Its translation: CASSPQTGTEAFF.

The table lists this clonotype with a few counts. The chain combines TRBV5-1 with TRBJ1-1; D gene uncertain. Germline V lookup: CDR1 SGHRS, CDR2 YFSETQ. This CDR3 comprises 16 residues. The V end was cut by 0 bases, the J end by 0 bases, with 12 bases between. The CDR3 is CASSLDDPRLNTEAFF. The CDR3 nucleotides read TGCGCCAGCAGCTTGGACGACCCTCGCCTGAACACTGAAGCTTTCTTT.

The chain links TRBV28 to TRBJ2-6, with D unresolved. Germline-derived CDR1 and CDR2 are MDHEN and SYDVKM. The CDR3 covers 16 residues. V was cut by 6 bases and J by 2 bases, with 14 bases left in between. CDR3 nucleotides: TGTGCCAGCAGCCCTAGTTCGGAGCCTGGGGCCAACGTCCTGACTTTC. This sequence encodes CASSPSSEPGANVLTF. Filled out from reference TRBV28 and TRBJ2-6, the complete variable domain reads DVKVTQSSRYLVKRTGEKVFLECVQDMDHENMFWYRQDPGLGLRLIYFSYDVKMKEKGDIPEGYSVSREKKERFSLILESASTNQTSMYLCASSPSSEPGANVLTFGAGSRLTVL.

The V gene is TRBV20-1, the J gene TRBJ2-3, with a weak D call TRBD2 (5 bases). The CDR3 sequence is 15 residues long. CDR1 and CDR2 from the germline V gene are DFQATT and SNEGSKA (reference sequence). V dropped 0 bases and J dropped 6 bases, with 16 bases sitting between them. The CDR3 loop reads CSARDPSTRADTQYF. CDR3 DNA sequence: TGCAGTGCTAGAGATCCCTCTACGAGGGCCGATACGCAGTATTTT.

The chain carries TRBV7-9 and TRBJ2-6; 9 bases agree with TRBD1. The CDR3 has 17 residues. J was trimmed by 4 bases and V by 3 bases; bases with no gene match: 7. The germline V gene has CDR1 SEHNR and CDR2 FQNEAQ (reference sequence). This CDR3 is CASSFRDRVEGANVLTF. CDR3 bases: TGTGCCAGCAGCTTCCGGGACAGGGTCGAAGGGGCCAACGTCCTGACTTTC.

V gene TRBV15 combines with J gene TRBJ2-5; D is ambiguous. Germline CDR1 is LNHNV and CDR2 is YYDKDF (reference sequence). V lost 0 bases to trimming and J lost 1 base, with 6 bases between them. The CDR3 is 14 residues long. CDR3 region: CATSREFSQETQYF. CDR3 in DNA: TGTGCCACCAGCAGAGAATTTAGCCAAGAGACCCAGTACTTC.

The rearrangement links TRBV2 to TRBJ2-1; 16 positions agree with TRBD2. This CDR3 contains 16 residues. V trimming: 8 bases; J trimming: 7 bases; junction bases outside the gene matches: 8. Germline CDR1 reads SNHLY; CDR2 reads FYNNEI. CDR3: CASGGTSGGAGNEQFF. Here the CDR3 DNA reads TGTGCCAGCGGTGGGACTAGCGGGGGGGCGGGTAATGAGCAGTTCTTC.

The V and J genes are TRBV29-1 and TRBJ2-5; tentatively, D is TRBD1 (6 bases). The V gene lost 8 bases and the J gene lost 7 bases, with 23 bases spanning the gap. The germline V gene has CDR1 SQVTM and CDR2 ANQGSEA. CDR3 length: 14 residues. The CDR3 loop is CSLSSGDHVPTQYF. The CDR3 DNA is TGCAGCCTTAGTTCAGGGGACCACGTCCCGACCCAGTACTTC.

In its sample, this clonotype was seen a few times. The chain recombines TRBV2 with TRBJ2-5; D is tentatively TRBD1 or TRBD2 (6 bases each). V lost 2 bases and J 1 base, leaving 11 bases between the germline ends. The germline CDR1 and CDR2 sequences are SNHLY and FYNNEI. CDR3 length: 15 amino acids. The CDR3 region is CASSEQSGAQETQYF. Here the CDR3 DNA reads TGTGCCAGCAGTGAACAATCGGGGGCCCAAGAGACCCAGTACTTC. The full variable domain, in which reference TRBV2 and TRBJ2-5 provide the parts outside the CDR3, is EPEVTQTPSHQVTQMGQEVILRCVPISNHLYFYWYRQILGQKVEFLVSFYNNEISEKSEIFDDQFSVERPDGSNFTLKIRSTKLEDSAMYFCASSEQSGAQETQYFGPGTRLLVL.

This clonotype was observed a few times. The rearrangement links TRBV6-1 to TRBJ2-1; 12 bases match TRBD2. The germline V gene encodes CDR1 MNHNS and CDR2 SASEGT. The CDR3 is 17 amino acids. Trimming took 6 bases from V and 4 from J; bases not matched to a gene: 10. CDR3 in amino acids: CASRPRRLAGEYNEQFF. In DNA, the CDR3 is TGTGCCAGCAGACCTCGACGACTAGCGGGGGAGTACAATGAGCAGTTCTTC.

The rearrangement joins TRBV11-2 to TRBJ2-3; 7 bases match TRBD1. V lost 8 bases to trimming and J lost 4 bases; unmatched junction nucleotides: 9. The CDR3 sequence is 14 residues long. CDR1 and CDR2 from the germline V gene are SGHAT and FQNNGV. CDR3 sequence reads: CASSFRGQSDTQYF. The CDR3 DNA follows: TGTGCCAGCTCGTTCCGGGGACAGTCAGATACGCAGTATTTT.

The chain carries TRBV7-2 and TRBJ1-2; D is perhaps TRBD1 (5 bases). Germline values: CDR1 SGHTA, CDR2 FQGNSA. V lost 5 bases to trimming and J lost 8 bases, with 18 bases between them. CDR3 size: 14 residues. CDR3 in DNA: TGTGCCAGCAGCCCACAACGGGGGGTCGGAGGCTACACCTTC. Its translation: CASSPQRGVGGYTF. Combining the CDR3 with reference TRBV7-2 and TRBJ1-2 gives the whole variable domain GAGVSQSPSNKVTEKGKDVELRCDPISGHTALYWYRQSLGQGLEFLIYFQGNSAPDKSGLPSDRFSAERTGGSVSTLTIQRTQQEDSAVYLCASSPQRGVGGYTFGSGTRLTVV.

This clonotype was seen ten or more times. This chain links TRBV7-2 with TRBJ2-2; tentative D call: TRBD1 (6 bases). The CDR3 spans 15 residues. The germline V gene encodes CDR1 SGHTA and CDR2 FQGNSA. Trimming took 1 base from V and 5 from J, leaving 11 bases between them. The CDR3 region has the DNA TGTGCCAGCAGCTTAGACGACAGGCGGACCGGGGAGCTGTTTTTT. This encodes CASSLDDRRTGELFF.

V usage is TRBV20-1 and J usage is TRBJ2-2; 9 positions agree with TRBD2. V trimming: 3 bases; J trimming: 8 bases; junction bases outside the gene matches: 7. CDR1 and CDR2 (germline): DFQATT, SNEGSKA (reference sequence). The CDR3 contains 14 residues. CDR3 loop: CSASPAGGSGELFF. In DNA form, the CDR3 reads TGCAGTGCTAGTCCAGCGGGGGGTTCGGGGGAGCTGTTTTTT.

The chain carries TRBV18 and TRBJ2-1; D remains ambiguous. Germline V gives CDR1 KGHSH, CDR2 LQKENI. The V and J ends lost 0 bases and 8 bases respectively, with 8 bases between them. The CDR3 is 13 residues long. DNA of the CDR3: TGTGCCAGCTCACCACCGTTCACTTATGAGCAGTTCTTC. This translates into CASSPPFTYEQFF.

The genes are TRBV9 and TRBJ1-3; no reliable D call. Germline values: CDR1 SGDLS, CDR2 YYNGEE. V lost 3 bases to trimming and J lost 0 bases, with 19 bases between them. The CDR3 has 18 amino acids. The CDR3 nucleotides read TGTGCCAGCAGCGACAGCCTATTTGTGCCGTTCTCTGGAAACACCATATATTTT. Translation: CASSDSLFVPFSGNTIYF.

The table lists this clonotype with a few counts. The rearrangement uses TRBV4-3 and TRBJ1-2; D not resolved. The CDR3 has 14 residues. Between the trimmed V and J ends, which lost 0 bases and 4 bases, there was a span of 9 bases. The germline gives CDR1 LGHNA, CDR2 YSLEER. DNA for the CDR3: TGCGCCAGCAGCCAAGATCGCCATACCTATGGCTACACCTTC. This codes for CASSQDRHTYGYTF.